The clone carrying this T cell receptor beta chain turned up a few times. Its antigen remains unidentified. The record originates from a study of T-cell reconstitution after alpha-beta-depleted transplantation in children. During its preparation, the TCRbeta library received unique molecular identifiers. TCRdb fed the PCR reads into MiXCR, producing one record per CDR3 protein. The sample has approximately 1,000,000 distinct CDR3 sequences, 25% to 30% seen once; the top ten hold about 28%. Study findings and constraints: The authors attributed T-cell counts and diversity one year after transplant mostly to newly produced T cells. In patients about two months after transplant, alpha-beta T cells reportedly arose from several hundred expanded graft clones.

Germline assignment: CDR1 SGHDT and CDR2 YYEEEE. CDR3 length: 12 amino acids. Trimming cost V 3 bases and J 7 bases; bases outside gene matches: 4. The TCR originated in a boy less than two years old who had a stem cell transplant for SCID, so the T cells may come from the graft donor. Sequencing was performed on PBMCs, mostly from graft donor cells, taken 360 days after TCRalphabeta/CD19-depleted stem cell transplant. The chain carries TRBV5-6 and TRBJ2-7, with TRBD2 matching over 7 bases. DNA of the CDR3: TGTGCCAGCAGCTGGGGGGGGTCGGAGCAGTACTTC. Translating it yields CASSWGGSEQYF.